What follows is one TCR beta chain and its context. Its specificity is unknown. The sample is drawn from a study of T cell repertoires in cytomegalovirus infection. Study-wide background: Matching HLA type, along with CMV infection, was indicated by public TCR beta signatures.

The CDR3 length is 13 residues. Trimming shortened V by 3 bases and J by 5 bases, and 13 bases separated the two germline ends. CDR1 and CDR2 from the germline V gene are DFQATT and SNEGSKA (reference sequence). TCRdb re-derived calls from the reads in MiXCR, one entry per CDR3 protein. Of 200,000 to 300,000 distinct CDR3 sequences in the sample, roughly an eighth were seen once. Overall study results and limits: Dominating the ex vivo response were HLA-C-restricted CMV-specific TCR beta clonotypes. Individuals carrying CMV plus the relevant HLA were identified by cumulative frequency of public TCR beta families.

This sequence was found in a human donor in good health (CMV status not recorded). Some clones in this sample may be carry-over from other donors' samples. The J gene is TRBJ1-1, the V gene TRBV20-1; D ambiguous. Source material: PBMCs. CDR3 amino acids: CSASAPLGTEAFF. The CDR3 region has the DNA TGCAGTGCTAGTGCACCCCTGGGGACTGAAGCTTTCTTT.